Detailed here is one T cell receptor beta chain. The entry originates in a study of blood T cell repertoires in COVID-19. Using immunoSEQ multiplex PCR, the repertoire was profiled, and TCRdb retains in-frame clones only, with some absent. The sample holds under 300,000 clones, over 80% seen once. V lost 3 bases to trimming and J lost 7 bases, with 10 bases between them. CDR3 length: 13 residues. This rearrangement joins TRBV12-3 or TRBV12-4 to TRBJ1-5, with a weak D call TRBD1 (5 bases). Input material: PBMCs or T cells enriched from blood (not recorded which). The sequence was collected from a woman aged 18-30 years who had recovered from COVID-19. Written as DNA, the CDR3 is TGTGCCAGCAGTTTCGGGGGATTCCAGCCCCAGCATTTT. It encodes CASSFGGFQPQHF.